The T cell receptor beta chain under discussion was sequenced for a study of blood T cell repertoires in COVID-19. In the study overall: From the United States, Italy and Spain came samples of acute and convalescent COVID-19. T cells, B-cell-depleted T cells, or PBMCs provided the cDNA or gDNA that served as material.

How the authors handled the data: Estimates of nucleated cell counts were drawn from the amplification of reference gene primers. The data were produced by immunoSEQ multiplex PCR, yet TCRdb's version contains in-frame clones alone and is incomplete. V, J and clone size are taken as reported in that table, and D and trimming were inferred from the DNA itself. Counted here are approximately 210,000 clones, 88% occurring once; the ten biggest clones make up about 1.7%. CDR3 length equals 15 residues. V trimming: 5 bases; J trimming: 4 bases; junction bases outside the gene matches: 6. The germline V gene has CDR1 SGHTA and CDR2 FQGNSA.

Sequenced material: peripheral blood. The chain uses TRBV7-2 and TRBJ2-2; 8 bases fit TRBD1. The clonotype originates from a man in his 70s with acute or convalescent COVID-19. The chain's CDR3 is CASSETGELTGELFF. CDR3 nucleotides: TGTGCCAGCAGCGAGACAGGGGAACTCACCGGGGAGCTGTTTTTT.